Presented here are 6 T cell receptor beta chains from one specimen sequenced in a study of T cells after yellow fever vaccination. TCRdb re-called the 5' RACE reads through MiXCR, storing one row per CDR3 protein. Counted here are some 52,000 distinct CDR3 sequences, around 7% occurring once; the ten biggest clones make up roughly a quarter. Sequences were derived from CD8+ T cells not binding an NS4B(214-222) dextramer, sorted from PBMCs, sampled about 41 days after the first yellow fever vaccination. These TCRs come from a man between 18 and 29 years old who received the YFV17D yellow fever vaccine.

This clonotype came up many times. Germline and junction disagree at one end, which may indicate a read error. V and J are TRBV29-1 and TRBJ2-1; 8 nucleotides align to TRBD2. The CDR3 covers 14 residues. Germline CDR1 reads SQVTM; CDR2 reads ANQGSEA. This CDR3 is CSAEGSGAYNEQFF. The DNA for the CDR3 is TGCAGCGCTGAAGGTAGCGGGGCTTACAATGAGCAGTTCTTC.

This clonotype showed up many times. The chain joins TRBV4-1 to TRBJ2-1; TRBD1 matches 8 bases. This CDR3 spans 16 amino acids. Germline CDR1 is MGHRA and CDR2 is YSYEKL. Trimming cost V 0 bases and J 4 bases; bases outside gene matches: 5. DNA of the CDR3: TGCGCCAGCAGCCAAGATTCAGGGGGCGGTTACAATGAGCAGTTCTTC. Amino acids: CASSQDSGGGYNEQFF.

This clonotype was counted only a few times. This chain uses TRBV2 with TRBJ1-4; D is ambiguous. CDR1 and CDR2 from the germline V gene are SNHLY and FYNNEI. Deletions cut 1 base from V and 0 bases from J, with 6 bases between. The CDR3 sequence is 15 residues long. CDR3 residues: CASSEGLATNEKLFF. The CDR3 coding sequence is TGTGCCAGCAGTGAAGGGCTTGCAACTAATGAAAAACTGTTTTTT.

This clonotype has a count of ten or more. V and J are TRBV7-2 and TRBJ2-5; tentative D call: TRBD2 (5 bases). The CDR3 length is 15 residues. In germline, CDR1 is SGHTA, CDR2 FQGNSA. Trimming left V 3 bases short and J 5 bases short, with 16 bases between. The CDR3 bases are TGTGCCAGCAGCTTTTTTCGGGGATTGTCGGAGACCCAGTACTTC. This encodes CASSFFRGLSETQYF.

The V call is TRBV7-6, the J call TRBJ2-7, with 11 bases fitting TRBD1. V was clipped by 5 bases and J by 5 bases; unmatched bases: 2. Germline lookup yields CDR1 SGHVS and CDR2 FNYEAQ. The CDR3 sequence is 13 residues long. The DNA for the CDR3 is TGTGCCAGCAGCGGGGACAGGGGGAACGAGCAGTACTTC. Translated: CASSGDRGNEQYF.

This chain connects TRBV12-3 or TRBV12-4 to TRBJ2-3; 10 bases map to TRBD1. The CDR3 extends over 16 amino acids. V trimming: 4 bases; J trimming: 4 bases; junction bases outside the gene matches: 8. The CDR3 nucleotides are TGTGCCAGCAGTTCCCGACAGGGGGCGAGGGCAGATACGCAGTATTTT. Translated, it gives CASSSRQGARADTQYF.